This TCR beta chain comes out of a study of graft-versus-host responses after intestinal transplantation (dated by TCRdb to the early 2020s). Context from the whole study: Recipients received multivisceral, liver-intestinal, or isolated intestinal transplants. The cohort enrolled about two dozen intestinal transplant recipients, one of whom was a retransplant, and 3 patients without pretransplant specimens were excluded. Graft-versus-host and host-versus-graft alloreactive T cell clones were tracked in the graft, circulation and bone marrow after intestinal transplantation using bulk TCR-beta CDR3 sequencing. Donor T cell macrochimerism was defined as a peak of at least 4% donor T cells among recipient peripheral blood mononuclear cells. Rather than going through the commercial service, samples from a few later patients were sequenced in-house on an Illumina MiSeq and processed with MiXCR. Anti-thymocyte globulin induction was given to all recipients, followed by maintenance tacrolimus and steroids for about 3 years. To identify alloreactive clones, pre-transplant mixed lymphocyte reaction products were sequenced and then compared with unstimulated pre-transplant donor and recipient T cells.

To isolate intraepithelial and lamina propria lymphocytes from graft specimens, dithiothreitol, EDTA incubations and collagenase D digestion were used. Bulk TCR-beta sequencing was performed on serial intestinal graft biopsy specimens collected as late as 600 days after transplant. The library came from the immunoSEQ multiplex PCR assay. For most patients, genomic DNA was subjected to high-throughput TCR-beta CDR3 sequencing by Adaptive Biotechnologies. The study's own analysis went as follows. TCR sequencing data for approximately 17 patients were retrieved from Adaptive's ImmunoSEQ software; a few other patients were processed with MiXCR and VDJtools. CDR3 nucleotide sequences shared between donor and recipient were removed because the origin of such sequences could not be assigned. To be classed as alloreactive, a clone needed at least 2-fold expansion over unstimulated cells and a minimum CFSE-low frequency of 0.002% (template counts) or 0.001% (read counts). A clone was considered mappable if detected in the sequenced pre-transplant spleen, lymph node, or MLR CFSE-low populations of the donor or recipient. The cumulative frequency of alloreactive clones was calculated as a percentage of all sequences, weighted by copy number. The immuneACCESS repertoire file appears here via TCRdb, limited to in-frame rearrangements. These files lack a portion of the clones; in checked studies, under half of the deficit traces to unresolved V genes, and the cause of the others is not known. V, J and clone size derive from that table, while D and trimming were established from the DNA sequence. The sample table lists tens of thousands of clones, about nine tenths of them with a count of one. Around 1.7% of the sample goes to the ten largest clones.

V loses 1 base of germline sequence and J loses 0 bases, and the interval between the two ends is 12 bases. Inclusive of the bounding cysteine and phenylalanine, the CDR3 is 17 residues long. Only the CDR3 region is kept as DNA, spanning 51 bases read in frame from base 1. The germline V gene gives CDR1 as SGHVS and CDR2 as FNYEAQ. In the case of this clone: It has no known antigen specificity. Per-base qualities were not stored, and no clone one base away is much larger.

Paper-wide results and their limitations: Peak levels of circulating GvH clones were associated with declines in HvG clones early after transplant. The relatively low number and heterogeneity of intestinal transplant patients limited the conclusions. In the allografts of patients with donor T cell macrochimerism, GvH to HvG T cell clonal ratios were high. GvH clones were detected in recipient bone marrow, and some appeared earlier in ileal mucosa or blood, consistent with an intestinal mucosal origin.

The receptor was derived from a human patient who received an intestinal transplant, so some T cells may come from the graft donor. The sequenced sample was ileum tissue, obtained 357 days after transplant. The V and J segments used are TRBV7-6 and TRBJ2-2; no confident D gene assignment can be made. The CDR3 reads CASSLGVVTPNTGELFF. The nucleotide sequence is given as TGTGCCAGCAGCTTAGGCGTCGTCACCCCGAACACCGGGGAGCTGTTTTTT.